The sample holds a few counts of the clone carrying this T cell receptor (beta chain). As originally analysed: Quantification of nucleated cells was approximated via reference gene primer amplification. Clones were sequenced by immunoSEQ multiplex PCR, and TCRdb holds only the in-frame ones, with some missing. The V and J calls and clone size are taken from that table; D and trimming were inferred from the DNA. Among under 250,000 clones listed, 80% to 85% were seen once. This entry is derived from a study of blood T cell repertoires in COVID-19. Study context: Italy, Spain and the United States were the sources of the convalescent and acute COVID-19 samples. T cells, B-cell-depleted T cells, or PBMCs provided the cDNA or gDNA that served as material.

Germline CDR1 SGDLS, CDR2 YYNGEE. V was trimmed by 0 bases and J by 4 bases, leaving 8 bases between them. CDR3 size: 14 residues. Source material: peripheral blood. The sequence was collected from a woman aged 60-75 years with acute or convalescent COVID-19. The rearrangement links TRBV9 to TRBJ1-3; D call uncertain. The CDR3 loop is CASSVDPAGNTIYF. The CDR3 nucleotides are TGTGCCAGCAGCGTAGATCCCGCGGGAAACACCATATATTTT. The variable domain in full, with the rest retrieved from reference TRBV9 and TRBJ1-3, is DSGVTQTPKHLITATGQRVTLRCSPRSGDLSVYWYQQSLDQGLQFLIQYYNGEERAKGNILERFSAQQFPDLHSELNLSSLELGDSALYFCASSVDPAGNTIYFGEGSWLTVV.